The following is a T cell receptor (beta chain) sequence with its context. In this sample, this clone turned up a few times. The specificity of this receptor is unknown. Nothing much larger sits one base from this clone, and base qualities are not available. The source of the sample is a study of OX40 agonist ivuxolimab in advanced cancers. General notes on the study: Ivuxolimab, which targeted the costimulatory receptor OX40 (CD134), was an agonistic, fully human IgG2 monoclonal antibody. Intravenous ivuxolimab was administered to patients every 2 weeks at six dose levels: 0.01, 0.1, 0.3, 1.5, 3 and 10 mg/kg. The paper covers the monotherapy dose-escalation part of the phase I ivuxolimab trial, which included N = 52 patients. Patients were allowed to have had prior anti-PD-1, anti-PD-L1 or anti-CTLA-4 therapy, and 40% to 45% of the dose-escalation patients had been treated with checkpoint inhibitors. In the dose-escalation cohort, more than 75% of patients were male, and the mean age was approximately 55 years, with a range of roughly 20 to 80. Partial responses were achieved by three dose-escalation patients, of whom one had hepatocellular carcinoma and two had cutaneous melanoma. Of the roughly 51 patients in dose escalation, 19 had hepatocellular carcinoma, some 15 had melanoma, 9 had renal cell carcinoma and 9 had head and neck cancer. The purpose of peripheral TCRbeta sequencing was to test whether ivuxolimab changed TCR sequence diversity and led to clonal T-cell expansion.

Study-level results and caveats: After ivuxolimab, CD8+ T cells had more expanded clones than CD4+ T cells on average. Which antigens the clonally expanded peripheral T cells were specific for was not determined. In partial responders in the 0.1-3.0 mg/kg groups, normalized peripheral clonal expansion was found to be among the lowest, especially among CD8+ T cells. At doses from 0.1 to 3.0 mg/kg, clonal expansion was seen in both CD4+ and CD8+ blood T cells between baseline and week 6. Low levels of normalized T-cell clonal expansion were also seen in some patients who did not respond.

To sequence the TCRbeta CDR3 region, genomic DNA was isolated from the sorted cells. The immunoSEQ Assay was used to sequence the TCRbeta CDR3 regions. TCRdb holds this immuneACCESS table with in-frame rearrangements only. Some clones are missing; in checked studies, unresolved V genes explain under half, and the rest has no known cause. This sample is represented by about 67,000 clones; 65% to 85% of them were singletons. The biggest ten clones account for 7% to 9.5% of the sample. Patients with autoimmune disease history or receiving systemic immunosuppression were excluded from the trial. In every dose cohort, peripheral blood was drawn for TCR sequencing at baseline, cycle 4 day 1, and cycle 7 day 1. The samples were drawn from a first-in-human, open-label, multicenter phase I dose-escalation trial of ivuxolimab. Adults with locally advanced or metastatic head and neck squamous cell, hepatocellular, melanoma or renal cell carcinoma were enrolled in the trial. Before TCR sequencing, CD4+ T cells and CD8+ T cells were sorted from peripheral blood as separate populations.

This material consisted of CD4+ or CD8+ T cells sorted from blood, taken in a trial of the OX40 agonist ivuxolimab. This sequence was found in an adult with an advanced solid tumor such as melanoma, head and neck, liver or kidney cancer.

The bases are TGTGCCAGCAGCGGCGACAGGGGTCTTAATCAGCCCCAGCATTTT. This translates into CASSGDRGLNQPQHF. This sequence uses TRBV2 and TRBJ1-5; 8 nucleotides in the junction match TRBD1. The CDR3 contains 15 residues, cysteine and phenylalanine counted. Only the CDR3 region is kept as DNA, spanning 45 bases read in frame from base 1. For this chain, trimming is 6 bases at the V end and 4 bases at the J end, and the number of junction bases without a gene match is 8. CDR1 and CDR2, looked up from the germline V gene, are SNHLY and FYNNEI.